What follows are 28 T cell receptor beta chains derived from one specimen sequenced in a study of T cell changes during pregnancy in multiple sclerosis. Using immunoSEQ multiplex PCR, the repertoire was profiled, and TCRdb retains in-frame clones only, with some absent. Of roughly 20,000 clones detected, around 90% appear once; the ten largest clones hold approximately 1.3%. This specimen was CD4+ T cells from peripheral blood mononuclear cells, taken in the first trimester of pregnancy. These TCRs come from a female donor in good health, enrolled as a control in a pregnancy study.

The chain joins TRBV7-9 to TRBJ2-1, with 11 bases aligning to TRBD2. V gave up 5 bases and J gave up 4 bases; unmatched junction bases: 4. Looked up from germline, CDR1 is SEHNR and CDR2 is FQNEAQ (reference sequence). The CDR3 covers 15 residues. CDR3 coding DNA: TGTGCCAGCAGCCTTCTAGCGGGAGGATACAATGAGCAGTTCTTC. Encoded protein: CASSLLAGGYNEQFF.

The chain links TRBV13 to TRBJ2-7, with 8 bases identical to TRBD2. The V gene end was trimmed by 0 bases and the J gene end by 4 bases; junction bases not matched to a gene: 5. The V gene's germline CDR1 is PRHDT and CDR2 FYEKMQ (reference sequence). This CDR3 contains 15 residues. The CDR3 bases are TGTGCCAGCAGCTTAGGCGGGGGGGCCGGGTACGAGCAGTACTTC. Its translation is CASSLGGGAGYEQYF.

The chain carries TRBV11-2 and TRBJ1-2; D is undetermined. The V end was cut by 1 base, the J end by 7 bases, with 10 bases between. The CDR3 loop spans 13 amino acids. In germline, CDR1 is SGHAT, CDR2 FQNNGV. The CDR3 coding sequence is TGTGCCAGCAGCTTAGGTGTAACAAGTGGCTACACCTTC. Translating gives CASSLGVTSGYTF.

The J gene is TRBJ2-7, the V gene TRBV2; 10 bases map to TRBD2. The CDR3 runs 16 residues. The V and J ends lost 7 bases and 1 base, in that order; junction bases with no gene match: 10. The V gene's germline CDR1 is SNHLY and CDR2 FYNNEI. The CDR3 coding sequence is TGTGCCAGCACCAAGAGCGGGAGGGCCGGGTCCTACGAGCAGTACTTC. It translates to CASTKSGRAGSYEQYF.

This sequence joins TRBV7-9 and TRBJ2-3, with D unclear. The CDR3 sequence is 12 residues long. Looked up from germline, CDR1 is SEHNR and CDR2 is FQNEAQ (reference sequence). V was trimmed by 2 bases and J by 6 bases, leaving 6 bases between them. In DNA, the CDR3 is TGTGCCAGCAGCTTACGGCGGGATACGCAGTATTTT. Its protein is CASSLRRDTQYF.

The CDR3 coding sequence is TGTGCCAGCAGCGCATCCGGGACTAACTACGAGCAGTACTTC. Translated: CASSASGTNYEQYF. The rearrangement joins TRBV9 to TRBJ2-7; TRBD2 matches at 7 bases. Germline V gene sequence: CDR1 SGDLS, CDR2 YYNGEE. J was trimmed by 3 bases and V by 3 bases; bases with no gene match: 6. The CDR3 loop spans 14 amino acids.

The rearrangement links TRBV10-1 to TRBJ1-6, with a weak D call TRBD1 (5 bases). The CDR3 spans 17 residues. Germline values: CDR1 WNHNN, CDR2 SYGVQD (reference sequence). V dropped 7 bases and J dropped 7 bases, with 23 bases sitting between them. The CDR3 here is CASTIASGKVQNSPLHF. CDR3 sequence (DNA): TGCGCCAGCACTATCGCCTCAGGGAAGGTGCAGAATTCACCCCTCCACTTT.

J is TRBJ2-7 and V is TRBV7-6, with 11 bases lining up with TRBD2. The V segment lost 5 bases and the J segment 3 bases; nucleotides outside the gene matches: 3. Germline V gene sequence: CDR1 SGHVS, CDR2 FNYEAQ. This CDR3 contains 14 residues. The CDR3 nucleotides are TGTGCCAGCAGCGCTGGACTAGCGGGCTACGAGCAGTACTTC. It is translated as CASSAGLAGYEQYF.

The chain has TRBV10-3 and TRBJ2-3; 9 bases map to TRBD1. The CDR3 is made up of 12 amino acids. Losses at the gene ends were 10 bases for V and 5 bases for J; bases not matched to a gene: 4. From germline, CDR1 is ENHRY and CDR2 SYGVKD. The CDR3 sequence: CATRTGEDTQYF. The CDR3 nucleotides read TGTGCCACTAGGACAGGGGAAGATACGCAGTATTTT.

The V gene is TRBV2, the J gene TRBJ1-2, with 8 nucleotides matching TRBD1. Germline CDR1 is SNHLY and CDR2 is FYNNEI. The CDR3 contains 13 residues. J gave up 4 bases and V 6 bases, and 4 bases lay outside the gene matches. CDR3 residues: CASRGQDIYGYTF. CDR3 DNA: TGTGCCAGCAGGGGACAGGATATCTATGGCTACACCTTC.

This clone showed up just once. The rearrangement links TRBV6-6 to TRBJ1-1; TRBD1 matches at 8 bases. V lost 10 bases, J lost 5 bases, and 6 bases stayed unmatched. Germline V CDR1 and CDR2: MNHNY, SVGAGI (reference sequence). CDR3 length: 12 residues. CDR3: CANGQGGTEAFF. The CDR3 nucleotides read TGTGCCAACGGACAGGGCGGAACTGAAGCTTTCTTT.

In DNA, the CDR3 is TGTGCCAGCAGCCTGGCTCATCTTGCAAGCACAGATACGCAGTATTTT. Translation: CASSLAHLASTDTQYF. The chain couples TRBV11-2 to TRBJ2-3; D is ambiguous. Trimming pared 5 bases from V and 0 bases from J, leaving 15 bases between. There are 16 residues in the CDR3. Germline loops: CDR1 SGHAT, CDR2 FQNNGV.

For the CDR3, the DNA is TGTGCCAGCTCACCGGGCAGGGTCCACGAGCAGTACTTC. Its protein is CASSPGRVHEQYF. This chain links TRBV18 with TRBJ2-7; D possibly corresponds to TRBD1 (5 bases). The CDR3 has 13 amino acids. Between the trimmed V and J ends, which lost 3 bases and 5 bases, there was a span of 11 bases. Germline values: CDR1 KGHSH, CDR2 LQKENI.

This chain connects TRBV15 to TRBJ1-1; TRBD1 aligns across 7 bases. The germline V gene encodes CDR1 LNHNV and CDR2 YYDKDF (reference sequence). The CDR3 spans 15 residues. V lost 9 bases, J lost 3 bases, and 13 bases stayed unmatched. CDR3 protein: CATNRGGLEDTEAFF. In DNA, the CDR3 is TGTGCCACAAACAGGGGCGGGTTGGAGGACACTGAAGCTTTCTTT.

The chain joins TRBV6-1 to TRBJ1-2; D is perhaps TRBD1 (6 bases). This CDR3 contains 13 residues. Germline assignment: CDR1 MNHNS and CDR2 SASEGT. Deletions cut 3 bases from V and 5 bases from J, with 10 bases between. The CDR3 is CASSEGARYGYTF. The CDR3 region has the DNA TGTGCCAGCAGTGAGGGGGCGAGGTATGGCTACACCTTC.

This sequence joins TRBV29-1 and TRBJ1-1, with 7 bases that match TRBD1. CDR3 length: 14 amino acids. The germline CDR1 and CDR2 sequences are SQVTM and ANQGSEA. Trimming cost V 1 base and J 5 bases; bases outside gene matches: 7. The CDR3: CSVEVGGQLTEAFF. The CDR3 bases are TGCAGCGTTGAAGTTGGGGGACAGTTAACTGAAGCTTTCTTT.

The chain uses TRBV4-3 and TRBJ2-6; possible D gene TRBD1, 5 bases. Germline V CDR1 and CDR2: LGHNA, YSLEER. Deletions cut 0 bases from V and 2 bases from J, with 8 bases between. The CDR3 has 16 residues. CDR3 region: CASSQDKGAGANVLTF. CDR3 DNA: TGCGCCAGCAGCCAAGATAAAGGGGCTGGGGCCAACGTCCTGACTTTC.

There are a few counts of this clone. CDR3 amino acids: CASSLRGLAVYTF. The CDR3 region has the DNA TGTGCCAGCAGCCTCAGGGGATTGGCGGTGTACACCTTC. V and J are TRBV7-2 and TRBJ1-2, with D possibly being TRBD1 (6 bases). The CDR3 spans 13 residues. Germline assignment: CDR1 SGHTA and CDR2 FQGNSA. Trimming removed 5 bases at V and 11 bases at J, with 18 bases between.

The CDR3 nucleotides are TGTGCCAGCAGTGGGGAGCTCAGGACCACCGGGGAGCTGTTTTTT. It encodes CASSGELRTTGELFF. The rearrangement links TRBV27 to TRBJ2-2; D may be TRBD2 (5 bases). The germline gives CDR1 MNHEY, CDR2 SMNVEV (reference sequence). The CDR3 is 15 amino acids. Deletions cut 5 bases from V and 4 bases from J, with 14 bases between.

This rearrangement joins TRBV4-1 to TRBJ1-5, with unresolved D. The CDR3 is made up of 13 amino acids. Germline values: CDR1 MGHRA, CDR2 YSYEKL. V dropped 4 bases and J dropped 9 bases, with 13 bases sitting between them. The DNA for the CDR3 is TGCGCCAGCAGCCTCGGCCGGGAGGGGCCCCAGCATTTT. Amino acid sequence: CASSLGREGPQHF.

The V call is TRBV5-5, the J call TRBJ1-5, with 7 bases that match TRBD1. Germline V lookup: CDR1 SGHKS, CDR2 YYEKEE (reference sequence). The CDR3 runs to 17 residues. After removal of 4 bases from V and 2 bases from J, the junction contained 12 bases not matched to a gene. CDR3 residues: CASSPLAGGSGNQPQHF. The CDR3, as DNA: TGTGCCAGCAGCCCACTTGCAGGGGGAAGCGGCAATCAGCCCCAGCATTTT.

V and J are TRBV9 and TRBJ2-7; 9 nucleotides agree with TRBD2. V lost 0 bases and J lost 6; bases outside the gene matches: 4. The V gene's germline CDR1 is SGDLS and CDR2 YYNGEE. This CDR3 spans 14 amino acids. CDR3 in amino acids: CASSVVAGAPEQYF. The CDR3 DNA is TGTGCCAGCAGCGTAGTAGCGGGAGCGCCCGAGCAGTACTTC.

This clone has a handful of counts. The chain recombines TRBV9 with TRBJ1-1; no definite D call. The V end lost 0 bases, the J end lost 4 bases, and 10 bases lay between the germline ends. This CDR3 spans 14 amino acids. Germline loops: CDR1 SGDLS, CDR2 YYNGEE. CDR3 in amino acids: CASSVDMRGTEAFF. The CDR3 DNA follows: TGTGCCAGCAGCGTAGATATGCGGGGCACTGAAGCTTTCTTT. The entire variable domain, with the rest obtained from reference TRBV9 and TRBJ1-1, is as follows: DSGVTQTPKHLITATGQRVTLRCSPRSGDLSVYWYQQSLDQGLQFLIQYYNGEERAKGNILERFSAQQFPDLHSELNLSSLELGDSALYFCASSVDMRGTEAFFGQGTRLTVV.

V is TRBV20-1 and J is TRBJ1-1; D gene unclear. Germline-derived CDR1 and CDR2 are DFQATT and SNEGSKA (reference sequence). The CDR3 is made up of 11 amino acids. V lost 1 base to trimming and J lost 11 bases, with 11 bases between them. This CDR3 reads CSARAAGRAFF. The CDR3 coding sequence is TGCAGTGCTAGAGCGGCGGGAAGGGCTTTCTTT.

This chain connects TRBV25-1 to TRBJ2-1; 7 bases fit TRBD2. After removal of 6 bases from V and 1 base from J, the junction contained 0 bases not matched to a gene. Germline V gene data show CDR1 as MGHDK and CDR2 as SYGVNS. The CDR3 consists of 13 residues. DNA for the CDR3: TGTGCCAGCAGACTAGCGTCCTACAATGAGCAGTTCTTC. Protein product: CASRLASYNEQFF. The variable domain in full, with the rest retrieved from reference TRBV25-1 and TRBJ2-1, is EADIYQTPRYLVIGTGKKITLECSQTMGHDKMYWYQQDPGMELHLIHYSYGVNSTEKGDLSSESTVSRIRTEHFPLTLESARPSHTSQYLCASRLASYNEQFFGPGTRLTVL.

The V gene is TRBV6-1, the J gene TRBJ1-6, with D unclear. Trimming pared 10 bases from V and 2 bases from J, leaving 9 bases between. The CDR3 contains 13 residues. Germline V gives CDR1 MNHNS, CDR2 SASEGT. CDR3 in amino acids: CAIEEPYNSPLHF. CDR3 sequence (DNA): TGTGCCATCGAGGAGCCCTATAATTCACCCCTCCACTTT.

This clone was counted once. The rearrangement links TRBV11-3 to TRBJ2-5, with 8 nucleotides matching TRBD2. This CDR3 is 14 amino acids long. Germline V gives CDR1 SGHNT, CDR2 YENEEA. Trimming cost V 5 bases and J 5 bases; bases outside gene matches: 7. CDR3 in DNA: TGTGCCAGCAGCAAAACGGGGGGGCTCGAGACCCAGTACTTC. As protein: CASSKTGGLETQYF.

V usage is TRBV7-6 and J usage is TRBJ2-5; D may be TRBD1 (6 bases). The CDR3 extends over 12 amino acids. Germline CDR1 and CDR2: SGHVS and FNYEAQ. V lost 5 bases and J 5 bases, leaving 9 bases between the germline ends. The CDR3 spells CASSQRGETQYF. The CDR3 nucleotides read TGTGCCAGCAGCCAGAGGGGGGAGACCCAGTACTTC. The whole variable domain, filled in from reference TRBV7-6 and TRBJ2-5, reads GAGVSQSPRYKVTKRGQDVALRCDPISGHVSLYWYRQALGQGPEFLTYFNYEAQQDKSGLPNDRFSAERPEGSISTLTIQRTEQRDSAMYRCASSQRGETQYFGPGTRLLVL.